The rows below give T cell receptor beta chains drawn from one sample of a study of blood T cell repertoires in COVID-19. Sequenced by immunoSEQ multiplex PCR; TCRdb stores in-frame clones only, minus some. The sample consists of around 140,000 clones, about 80% of them appearing once. Material: peripheral blood. These receptors all come from a man between 45 and 60 years old with acute or convalescent COVID-19. The CDR3 runs from the conserved cysteine through the conserved F or W. A D gene is named only where the DNA matches it firmly. Size values are once, few and many counts, or a class for expanded clones, and some rows have none.

abundance	len	v_gene	j_gene	d_gene	CDR3aa	CDR3nt
.	14	TRBV30	TRBJ1-6	.	CASQSGLYNSPLHF	TGTGCCTCCCAATCAGGCCTGTATAATTCACCCCTCCACTTT
.	13	TRBV24-1	TRBJ2-3	.	CATSFAAFGTQYF	TGTGCCACCAGTTTCGCGGCCTTCGGTACGCAGTATTTT
.	15	TRBV5-4	TRBJ1-4	.	CASSFSGMIPEKLFF	TGTGCCAGCAGCTTCTCAGGGATGATTCCTGAAAAACTGTTTTTT
few	17	TRBV4-1	TRBJ1-5	TRBD1	CASSQEVGDSRNQPQHF	TGCGCCAGCAGCCAAGAAGTTGGGGACAGCCGCAATCAGCCCCAGCATTTT
.	16	TRBV25-1	TRBJ2-2	TRBD2	CASSVASGRNTGELFF	TGTGCCAGCAGTGTCGCTAGCGGGCGCAACACCGGGGAGCTGTTTTTT
.	14	TRBV5-1	TRBJ1-3	.	CASSPQGSGNTIYF	TGCGCCAGCAGCCCACAGGGTAGTGGAAACACCATATATTTT
.	16	TRBV12-5	TRBJ1-5	TRBD1	CASGPGTASGNQPQHF	TGTGCTAGTGGTCCTGGGACAGCCTCGGGCAATCAGCCCCAGCATTTT
.	14	TRBV6-5	TRBJ2-5	.	CASSFNRAQETQYF	TGTGCCAGCAGTTTCAACAGGGCCCAAGAGACCCAGTACTTC
.	14	TRBV30	TRBJ1-5	TRBD1	CAWSGGQGHQPQHF	TGTGCCTGGAGTGGGGGACAGGGACATCAGCCCCAGCATTTT
few	14	TRBV19	TRBJ1-4	TRBD1	CATRQGSSNEKLFF	TGTGCCACCAGACAGGGGAGCTCTAATGAAAAACTGTTTTTT
.	18	TRBV5-1	TRBJ2-1	TRBD2	CASSLGLAGGHQYNEQFF	TGCGCCAGCAGCTTGGGACTAGCGGGGGGCCATCAATACAATGAGCAGTTCTTC
.	16	TRBV9	TRBJ2-2	.	CASSVVASLNTGELFF	TGTGCCAGCAGCGTAGTGGCTAGCCTGAACACCGGGGAGCTGTTTTTT
.	14	TRBV6-5	TRBJ2-2	TRBD1	CASRPRGITGELFF	TGTGCCAGCAGGCCCAGGGGGATCACCGGGGAGCTGTTTTTT
.	13	TRBV5-1	TRBJ2-3	.	CASSAVGTDTQYF	TGCGCCAGCAGCGCCGTCGGTACAGATACGCAGTATTTT
.	14	TRBV2	TRBJ1-4	TRBD1	CASLEGQANEKLFF	TGTGCCAGCCTAGAGGGACAGGCTAATGAAAAACTGTTTTTT
.	12	TRBV12-3/TRBV12-4	TRBJ2-5	.	CASRADSQTQYF	TGTGCCAGCAGGGCAGACAGCCAGACCCAGTACTTC
.	17	TRBV6-4	TRBJ2-1	.	CASSGGATAGVYNEQFF	TGTGCCAGCAGCGGCGGGGCGACAGCAGGTGTATACAATGAGCAGTTCTTC
.	15	TRBV9	TRBJ2-3	TRBD2	CASSVPGGAVNTQYF	TGTGCCAGCAGCGTACCCGGGGGGGCCGTAAATACGCAGTATTTT
.	14	TRBV3-1/TRBV3-2	TRBJ1-3	.	CASSQTISGNTIYF	TGTGCCAGCAGCCAGACAATCTCTGGAAACACCATATATTTT
.	16	TRBV4-1	TRBJ1-3	TRBD1	CASSPRQGEFGNTIYF	TGCGCCAGCAGCCCTCGACAGGGGGAGTTTGGAAACACCATATATTTT
.	16	TRBV3-1/TRBV3-2	TRBJ2-3	TRBD2	CASSQSQAGVGDTQYF	TGTGCCAGCAGCCAATCCCAAGCGGGGGTGGGGGATACGCAGTATTTT
.	14	TRBV7-3	TRBJ2-2	.	CASSLQANTGELFF	TGTGCCAGCAGCTTACAGGCGAACACCGGGGAGCTGTTTTTT
once	14	TRBV5-1	TRBJ2-1	.	CASSLGGASNEQFF	TGCGCCAGCAGCTTGGGGGGCGCATCTAATGAGCAGTTCTTC
few	13	TRBV19	TRBJ1-1	.	CASSTLTGTEAFF	TGTGCCAGTAGTACTCTAACCGGGACAGAAGCTTTCTTT
.	15	TRBV27	TRBJ1-3	.	CASSLLGASGNTIYF	TGTGCCAGCAGTTTATTGGGGGCTTCGGGAAACACCATATATTTT
.	14	TRBV18	TRBJ2-3	.	CASSPEQGSDTQYF	TGTGCCAGCTCACCAGAACAGGGTTCAGATACGCAGTATTTT
.	13	TRBV30	TRBJ1-2	.	CAWSHTANYGYTF	TGTGCCTGGAGTCATACAGCTAACTATGGCTACACCTTC